This T cell receptor (beta chain) was identified during a study of T cells after yellow fever vaccination. Study findings and constraints: Booster sampling recovered most clones from primary vaccination (approximately 97% CD4, around 88% CD8).

Note on this clonotype: The antigen is not known.

TCRdb called the 5' RACE reads again in MiXCR, with one record for every CDR3 protein. The sample has some 320,000 distinct CDR3 sequences; 7.5% to 9% are singletons. Germline V CDR1 and CDR2: KGHDR, SFDVKD. The CDR3 extends over 14 amino acids. Trimming took 4 bases from V and 7 from J, leaving 13 bases between them. The rearrangement links TRBV24-1 to TRBJ2-1, with a tentative D call TRBD2 (6 bases). The sample in question was PBMCs, obtained on the day of the first yellow fever vaccination. The clonotype was recovered from a man aged 18 to 30 who received the YFV17D yellow fever vaccine. CDR3 sequence: CATSEPDYPNEQFF. As DNA, the CDR3 is TGTGCCACCAGTGAGCCGGACTACCCAAATGAGCAGTTCTTC.